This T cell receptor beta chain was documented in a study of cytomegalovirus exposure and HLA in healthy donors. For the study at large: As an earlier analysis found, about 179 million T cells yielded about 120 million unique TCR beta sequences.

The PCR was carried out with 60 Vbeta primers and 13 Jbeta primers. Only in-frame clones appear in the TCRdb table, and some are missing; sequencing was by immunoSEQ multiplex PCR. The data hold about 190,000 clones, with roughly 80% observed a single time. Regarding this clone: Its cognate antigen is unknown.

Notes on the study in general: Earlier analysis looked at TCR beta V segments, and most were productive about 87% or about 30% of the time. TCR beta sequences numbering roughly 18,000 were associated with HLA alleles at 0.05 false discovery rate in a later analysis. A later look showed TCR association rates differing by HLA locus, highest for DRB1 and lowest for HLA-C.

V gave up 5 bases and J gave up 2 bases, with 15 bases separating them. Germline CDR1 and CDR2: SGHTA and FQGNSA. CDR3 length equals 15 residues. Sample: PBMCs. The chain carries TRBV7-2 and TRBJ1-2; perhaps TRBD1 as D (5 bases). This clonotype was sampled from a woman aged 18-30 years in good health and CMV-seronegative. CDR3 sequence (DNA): TGTGCCAGCAGCCCACAGACGACAGCAAACTATGGCTACACCTTC. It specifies CASSPQTTANYGYTF.